These 7 T cell receptor beta chains were all obtained from the same sample, sequenced in a study of cytomegalovirus exposure and HLA in healthy donors (TCRdb year 2017). Libraries were constructed by the immunoSEQ multiplex PCR assay. A mixture of 60 forward primers for TCR Vbeta segments and 13 reverse primers for TCR Jbeta segments was used in the multiplex PCR. TCRdb retrieved this table from immuneACCESS and kept in-frame rearrangements only. Not all clones are present; in checked studies, unresolved V genes account for under half, and no reason is known for the remainder. The sample has about 190,000 clones on record, about 80% of them singletons. The ten largest clones take up 2% to 3% of the sample. Sequences were obtained from PBMCs. All receptors derive from a woman aged 50 to 60 in good health and CMV-seropositive.

The chain joins TRBV28 to TRBJ2-1; a possible D gene is TRBD1 (6 bases). Germline V gene data show CDR1 as MDHEN and CDR2 as SYDVKM. Trimming took off 8 bases at V and 5 bases at J, with 10 bases between the two ends. CDR3 size: 12 residues. The CDR3 bases are TGTGCCAGCCGAAGGGGGAACAATGAGCAGTTCTTC. It specifies CASRRGNNEQFF.

The V and J genes are TRBV7-2 and TRBJ2-7, with 7 bases identical to TRBD2. Germline V gene lookup returns CDR1 SGHTA and CDR2 FQGNSA. After removal of 1 base from V and 5 bases from J, the junction contained 5 bases not matched to a gene. The CDR3 runs 14 residues. This CDR3 reads CASSLDGGVHEQYF. CDR3 in DNA: TGTGCCAGCAGCTTAGATGGGGGGGTACACGAGCAGTACTTC.

The chain uses TRBV7-9 and TRBJ1-6, with TRBD1 as a possible D gene (5 bases). CDR1 and CDR2 from the germline V gene are SEHNR and FQNEAQ (reference sequence). The length of the CDR3 is 15 residues. Trimming removed 5 bases at V and 3 bases at J, with 11 bases between. The DNA of the CDR3 is TGTGCCAGCAGCCCGCGACAGAGCTATAATTCACCCCTCCACTTT. It encodes CASSPRQSYNSPLHF.

The chain recombines TRBV5-1 with TRBJ2-1; the match to TRBD2 covers 15 bases. There are 20 residues in the CDR3. V trimming: 0 bases; J trimming: 4 bases; junction bases outside the gene matches: 11. Germline V CDR1 and CDR2: SGHRS, YFSETQ. The CDR3 sequence: CASSLAGLAGGAISYNEQFF. The CDR3 coding sequence is TGCGCCAGCAGCTTGGCGGGACTAGCGGGGGGCGCGATAAGTTACAATGAGCAGTTCTTC. The entire variable domain, with the rest obtained from reference TRBV5-1 and TRBJ2-1, is as follows: KAGVTQTPRYLIKTRGQQVTLSCSPISGHRSVSWYQQTPGQGLQFLFEYFSETQRNKGNFPGRFSGRQFSNSRSEMNVSTLELGDSALYLCASSLAGLAGGAISYNEQFFGPGTRLTVL.

This clone was found once. V usage is TRBV18 and J usage is TRBJ2-2; tentative D call: TRBD1 (6 bases). Trimming cost V 3 bases and J 6 bases, with 14 bases left between them. Germline V gives CDR1 KGHSH, CDR2 LQKENI. This CDR3 region has 15 residues. CDR3 coding DNA: TGTGCCAGCTCACCTCGGGACAACATGCCCGGGGAGCTGTTTTTT. It yields the protein CASSPRDNMPGELFF.

This clone has just a few counts. The chain uses TRBV2 and TRBJ2-3, with no clear D. V was pared by 4 bases and J by 1 base, with 6 bases between. CDR1 is SNHLY and CDR2 is FYNNEI in the germline V gene. This CDR3 comprises 13 residues. The CDR3 reads CASSASGTDTQYF. Here the CDR3 DNA reads TGTGCCAGCAGTGCTTCTGGCACAGATACGCAGTATTTT. Looking up the rest from reference TRBV2 and TRBJ2-3 gives the full variable domain: EPEVTQTPSHQVTQMGQEVILRCVPISNHLYFYWYRQILGQKVEFLVSFYNNEISEKSEIFDDQFSVERPDGSNFTLKIRSTKLEDSAMYFCASSASGTDTQYFGPGTRLTVL.

This clone was observed a handful of times. The chain employs TRBV10-3 and TRBJ2-1; D is possibly TRBD2 (5 bases). V was pared by 8 bases and J by 7 bases, with 9 bases between. Per the germline V gene, CDR1 is ENHRY and CDR2 is SYGVKD. This CDR3 has 11 amino acids. CDR3 sequence: CAIGSRNEQFF. In DNA, the CDR3 is TGTGCCATCGGGAGTCGTAATGAGCAGTTCTTC.